This T cell receptor beta chain was retrieved from a study of blood T cell repertoires in COVID-19. Repertoires were generated with immunoSEQ multiplex PCR, while TCRdb's copy carries only in-frame clones and drops some. The profile shows around 170,000 clones, about 88% of them singletons. Germline assignment: CDR1 ENHRY and CDR2 SYGVKD. The CDR3 is made up of 14 amino acids. V gave up 4 bases and J gave up 7 bases; unmatched junction bases: 5. The origin of this receptor is a man in his 60s with acute or convalescent COVID-19. Sequencing was done on a sample of peripheral blood. The chain is built from TRBV10-3 and TRBJ1-4, with TRBD1 matching 8 bases. CDR3: CAISVGTGGEKLFF. The CDR3 DNA follows: TGTGCCATCAGTGTAGGGACAGGTGGTGAAAAACTGTTTTTT.